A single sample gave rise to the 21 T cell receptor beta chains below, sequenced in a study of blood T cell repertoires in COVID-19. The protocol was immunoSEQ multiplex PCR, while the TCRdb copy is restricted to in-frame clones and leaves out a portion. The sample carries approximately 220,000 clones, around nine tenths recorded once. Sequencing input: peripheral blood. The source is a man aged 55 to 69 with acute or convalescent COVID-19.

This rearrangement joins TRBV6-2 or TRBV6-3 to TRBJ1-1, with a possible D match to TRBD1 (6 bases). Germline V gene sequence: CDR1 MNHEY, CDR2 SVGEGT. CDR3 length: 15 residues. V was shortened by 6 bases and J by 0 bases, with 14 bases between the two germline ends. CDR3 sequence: CASSTGTTMNTEAFF. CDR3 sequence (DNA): TGTGCCAGCAGCACCGGGACAACAATGAACACTGAAGCTTTCTTT.

CDR3 sequence reads: CASSLAAGANTGELFF. CDR3 coding DNA: TGCGCCAGCAGCTTGGCCGCAGGGGCGAACACCGGGGAGCTGTTTTTT. V is TRBV5-1 and J is TRBJ2-2; D perhaps matches TRBD1 (6 bases). Trimming stripped 0 bases from V and 0 bases from J, with 9 bases between. Germline V gives CDR1 SGHRS, CDR2 YFSETQ. The CDR3 has 16 residues. The full variable domain, in which reference TRBV5-1 and TRBJ2-2 provide the parts outside the CDR3, is KAGVTQTPRYLIKTRGQQVTLSCSPISGHRSVSWYQQTPGQGLQFLFEYFSETQRNKGNFPGRFSGRQFSNSRSEMNVSTLELGDSALYLCASSLAAGANTGELFFGEGSRLTVL.

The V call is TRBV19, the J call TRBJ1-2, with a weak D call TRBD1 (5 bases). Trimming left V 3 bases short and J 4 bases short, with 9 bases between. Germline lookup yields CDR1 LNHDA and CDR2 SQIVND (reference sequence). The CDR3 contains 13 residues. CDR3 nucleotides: TGTGCCAGTAGTATCTGGACATCCTATGGCTACACCTTC. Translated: CASSIWTSYGYTF.

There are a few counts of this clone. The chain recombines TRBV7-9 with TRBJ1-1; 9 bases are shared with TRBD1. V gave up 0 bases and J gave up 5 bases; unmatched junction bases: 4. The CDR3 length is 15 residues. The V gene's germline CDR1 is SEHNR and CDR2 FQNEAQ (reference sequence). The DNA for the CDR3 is TGTGCCAGCAGCTTAGCAGGGACAGGGAGAACTGAAGCTTTCTTT. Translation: CASSLAGTGRTEAFF.

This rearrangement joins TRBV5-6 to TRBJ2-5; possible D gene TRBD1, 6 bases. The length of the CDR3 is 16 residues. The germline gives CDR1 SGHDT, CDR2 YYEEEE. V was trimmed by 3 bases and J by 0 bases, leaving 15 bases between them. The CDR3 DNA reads TGTGCCAGCAGCTCACAGGGCCCTCGATACCAAGAGACCCAGTACTTC. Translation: CASSSQGPRYQETQYF.

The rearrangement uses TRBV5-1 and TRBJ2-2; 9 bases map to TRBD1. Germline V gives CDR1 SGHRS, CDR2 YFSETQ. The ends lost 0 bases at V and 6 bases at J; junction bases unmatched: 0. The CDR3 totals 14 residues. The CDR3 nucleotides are TGCGCCAGCAGCTTGGACAGGGGGCCCGGGGAGCTGTTTTTT. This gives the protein CASSLDRGPGELFF. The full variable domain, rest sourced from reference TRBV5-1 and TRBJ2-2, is KAGVTQTPRYLIKTRGQQVTLSCSPISGHRSVSWYQQTPGQGLQFLFEYFSETQRNKGNFPGRFSGRQFSNSRSEMNVSTLELGDSALYLCASSLDRGPGELFFGEGSRLTVL.

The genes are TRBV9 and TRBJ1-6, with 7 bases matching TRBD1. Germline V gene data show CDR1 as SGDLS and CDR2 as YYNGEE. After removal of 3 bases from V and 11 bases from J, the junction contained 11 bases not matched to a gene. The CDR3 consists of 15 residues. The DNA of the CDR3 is TGTGCCAGCAGCGCTCTAGACAGGGAAGTTGCACCCCTCCACTTT. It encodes CASSALDREVAPLHF.

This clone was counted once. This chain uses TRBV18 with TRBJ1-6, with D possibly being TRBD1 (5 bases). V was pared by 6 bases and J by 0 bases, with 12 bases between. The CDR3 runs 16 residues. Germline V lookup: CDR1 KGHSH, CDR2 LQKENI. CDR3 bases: TGTGCCAGCTCGGGGGACTCGAGCTCCTATAATTCACCCCTCCACTTT. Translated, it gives CASSGDSSSYNSPLHF.

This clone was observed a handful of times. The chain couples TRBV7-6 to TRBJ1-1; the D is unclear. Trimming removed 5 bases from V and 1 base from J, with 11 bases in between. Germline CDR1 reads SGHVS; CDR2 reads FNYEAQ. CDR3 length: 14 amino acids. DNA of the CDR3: TGTGCCAGCAGCCCGTCGCGGGGGAACACTGAAGCTTTCTTT. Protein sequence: CASSPSRGNTEAFF.

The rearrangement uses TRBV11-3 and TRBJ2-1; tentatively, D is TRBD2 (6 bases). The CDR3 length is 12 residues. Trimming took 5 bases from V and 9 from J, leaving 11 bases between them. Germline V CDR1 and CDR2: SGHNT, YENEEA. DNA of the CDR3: TGTGCCAGCAGCCCGGGGCGGGGTGAGCAGTTCTTC. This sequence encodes CASSPGRGEQFF.

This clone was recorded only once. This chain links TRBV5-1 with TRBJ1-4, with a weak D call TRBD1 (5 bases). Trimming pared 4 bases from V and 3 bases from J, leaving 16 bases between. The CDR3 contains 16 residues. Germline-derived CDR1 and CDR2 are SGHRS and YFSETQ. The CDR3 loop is CASSRVPTESNEKLFF. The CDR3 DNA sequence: TGCGCCAGCAGCCGAGTCCCGACAGAATCTAATGAAAAACTGTTTTTT. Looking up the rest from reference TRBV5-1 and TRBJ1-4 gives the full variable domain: KAGVTQTPRYLIKTRGQQVTLSCSPISGHRSVSWYQQTPGQGLQFLFEYFSETQRNKGNFPGRFSGRQFSNSRSEMNVSTLELGDSALYLCASSRVPTESNEKLFFGSGTQLSVL.

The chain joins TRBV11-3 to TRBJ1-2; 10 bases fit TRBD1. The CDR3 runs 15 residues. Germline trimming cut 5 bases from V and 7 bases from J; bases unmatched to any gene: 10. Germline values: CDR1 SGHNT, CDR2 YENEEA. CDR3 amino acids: CASSPRDRGLSGYTF. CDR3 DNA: TGTGCCAGCAGCCCCCGGGACAGGGGCTTATCTGGCTACACCTTC.

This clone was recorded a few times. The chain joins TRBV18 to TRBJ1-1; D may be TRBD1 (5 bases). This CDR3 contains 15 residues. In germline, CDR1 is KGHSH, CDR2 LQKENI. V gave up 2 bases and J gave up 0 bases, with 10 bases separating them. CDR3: CASSPIDSVNTEAFF. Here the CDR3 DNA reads TGTGCCAGCTCACCAATTGACAGCGTGAACACTGAAGCTTTCTTT.

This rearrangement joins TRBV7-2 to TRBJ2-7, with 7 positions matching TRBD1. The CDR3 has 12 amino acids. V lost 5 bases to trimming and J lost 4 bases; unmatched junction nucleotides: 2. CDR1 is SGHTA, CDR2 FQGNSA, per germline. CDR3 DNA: TGTGCCAGCAGCGAACAGGGGTACGAGCAGTACTTC. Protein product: CASSEQGYEQYF.

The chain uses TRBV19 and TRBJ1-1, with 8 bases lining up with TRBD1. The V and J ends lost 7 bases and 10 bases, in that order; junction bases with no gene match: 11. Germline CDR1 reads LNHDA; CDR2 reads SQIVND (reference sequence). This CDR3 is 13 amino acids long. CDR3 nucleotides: TGTGCCAGTAACCACAACCAGGGGGCGGGAGCTTTCTTT. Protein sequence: CASNHNQGAGAFF.

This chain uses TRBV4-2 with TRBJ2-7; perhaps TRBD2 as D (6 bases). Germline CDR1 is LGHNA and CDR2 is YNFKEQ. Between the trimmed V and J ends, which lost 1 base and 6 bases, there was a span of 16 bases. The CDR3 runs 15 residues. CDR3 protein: CASSQGRASIGEQYF. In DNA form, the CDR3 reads TGTGCCAGCAGCCAAGGGAGGGCTAGCATAGGCGAGCAGTACTTC.

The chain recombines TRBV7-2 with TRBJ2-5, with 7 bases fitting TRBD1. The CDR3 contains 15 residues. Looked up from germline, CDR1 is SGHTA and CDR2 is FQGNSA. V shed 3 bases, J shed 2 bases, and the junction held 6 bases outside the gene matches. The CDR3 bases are TGTGCCAGCAGCTTCAGGGGGAGCCTACAAGAGACCCAGTACTTC. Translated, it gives CASSFRGSLQETQYF. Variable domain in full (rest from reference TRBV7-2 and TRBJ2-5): GAGVSQSPSNKVTEKGKDVELRCDPISGHTALYWYRQSLGQGLEFLIYFQGNSAPDKSGLPSDRFSAERTGGSVSTLTIQRTQQEDSAVYLCASSFRGSLQETQYFGPGTRLLVL.

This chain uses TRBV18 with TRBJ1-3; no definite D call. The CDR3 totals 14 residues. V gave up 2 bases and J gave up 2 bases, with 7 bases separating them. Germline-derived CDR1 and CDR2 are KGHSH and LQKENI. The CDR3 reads CASSPEVPGNTIYF. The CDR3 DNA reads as TGTGCCAGCTCACCAGAGGTACCTGGAAACACCATATATTTT.

The CDR3 sequence is CASSEGQGNSPLHF. The CDR3 region has the DNA TGTGCCAGCAGTGAAGGACAGGGAAATTCACCCCTCCACTTT. The chain joins TRBV2 to TRBJ1-6, with TRBD1 identical over 7 bases. The J segment lost 7 bases and the V segment lost 1 base, leaving 1 base of the junction unmatched. CDR1 and CDR2 from the germline V gene are SNHLY and FYNNEI. The CDR3 consists of 14 residues.

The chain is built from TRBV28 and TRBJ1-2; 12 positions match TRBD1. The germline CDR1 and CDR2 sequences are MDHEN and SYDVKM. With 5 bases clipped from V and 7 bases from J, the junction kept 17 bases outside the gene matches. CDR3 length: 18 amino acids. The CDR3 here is CASSPGLTGTGGGGGYTF. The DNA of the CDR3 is TGTGCCAGCAGTCCCGGATTGACAGGGACAGGGGGCGGAGGTGGCTACACCTTC.

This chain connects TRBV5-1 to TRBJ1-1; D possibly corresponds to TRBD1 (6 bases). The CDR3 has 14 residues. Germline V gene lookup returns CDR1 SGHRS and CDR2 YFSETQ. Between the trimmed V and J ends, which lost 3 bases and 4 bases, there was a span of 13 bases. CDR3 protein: CASSWKVGATEAFF. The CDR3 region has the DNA TGCGCCAGCAGCTGGAAGGTGGGGGCCACTGAAGCTTTCTTT.